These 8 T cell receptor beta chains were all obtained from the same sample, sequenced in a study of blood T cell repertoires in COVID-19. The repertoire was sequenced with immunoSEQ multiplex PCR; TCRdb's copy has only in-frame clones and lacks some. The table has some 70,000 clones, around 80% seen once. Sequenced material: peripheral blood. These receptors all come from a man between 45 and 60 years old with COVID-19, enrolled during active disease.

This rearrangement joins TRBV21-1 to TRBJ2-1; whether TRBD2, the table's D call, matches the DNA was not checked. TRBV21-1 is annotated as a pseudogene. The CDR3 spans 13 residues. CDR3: CASSKEHGDEQFF. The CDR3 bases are TGTGCCAGCAGCAAAGAACACGGGGATGAGCAGTTCTTC.

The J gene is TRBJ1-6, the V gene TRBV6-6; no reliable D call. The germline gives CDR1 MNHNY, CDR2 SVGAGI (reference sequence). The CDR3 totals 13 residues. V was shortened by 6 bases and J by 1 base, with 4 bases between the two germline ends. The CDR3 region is CASRTSYNSPLHF. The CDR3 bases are TGTGCCAGCAGGACATCCTATAATTCACCCCTCCACTTT.

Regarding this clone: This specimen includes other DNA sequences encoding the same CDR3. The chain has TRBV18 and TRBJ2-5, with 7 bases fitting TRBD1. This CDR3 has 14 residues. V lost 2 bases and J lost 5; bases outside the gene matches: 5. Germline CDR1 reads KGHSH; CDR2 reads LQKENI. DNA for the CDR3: TGTGCCAGCTCACCAGGGGACAGAGGGGAGACCCAGTACTTC. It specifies CASSPGDRGETQYF.

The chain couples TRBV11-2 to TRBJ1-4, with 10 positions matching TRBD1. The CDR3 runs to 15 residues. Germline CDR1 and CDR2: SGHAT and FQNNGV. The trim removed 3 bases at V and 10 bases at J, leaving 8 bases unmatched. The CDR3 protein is CASSLDRGSSLKLFF. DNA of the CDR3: TGTGCCAGCAGCTTGGACAGGGGGTCTTCGCTAAAACTGTTTTTT.

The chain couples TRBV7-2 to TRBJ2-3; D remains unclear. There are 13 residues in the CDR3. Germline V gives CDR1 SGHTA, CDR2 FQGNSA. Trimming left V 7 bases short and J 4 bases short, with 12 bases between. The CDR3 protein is CASTRSRPDTQYF. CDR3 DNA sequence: TGTGCCAGCACTAGATCCCGGCCAGATACGCAGTATTTT. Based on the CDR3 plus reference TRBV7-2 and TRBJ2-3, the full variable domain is GAGVSQSPSNKVTEKGKDVELRCDPISGHTALYWYRQSLGQGLEFLIYFQGNSAPDKSGLPSDRFSAERTGGSVSTLTIQRTQQEDSAVYLCASTRSRPDTQYFGPGTRLTVL.

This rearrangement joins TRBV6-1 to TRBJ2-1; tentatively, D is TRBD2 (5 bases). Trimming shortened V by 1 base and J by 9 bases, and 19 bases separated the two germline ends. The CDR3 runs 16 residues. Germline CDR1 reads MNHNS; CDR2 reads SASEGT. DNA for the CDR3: TGTGCCAGCAGTGAAGGATTAGGTTACGGGGTGCTTGAGCAGTTCTTC. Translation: CASSEGLGYGVLEQFF.

Here the CDR3 reads CASSVGQGDYEQYF. Here the CDR3 DNA reads TGTGCCAGCAGCGTAGGACAGGGAGACTACGAGCAGTACTTC. The J gene is TRBJ2-7, the V gene TRBV9; 7 bases are a match to TRBD1. In germline, CDR1 is SGDLS, CDR2 YYNGEE. J was trimmed by 3 bases and V by 0 bases; bases with no gene match: 3. The CDR3 spans 14 residues.

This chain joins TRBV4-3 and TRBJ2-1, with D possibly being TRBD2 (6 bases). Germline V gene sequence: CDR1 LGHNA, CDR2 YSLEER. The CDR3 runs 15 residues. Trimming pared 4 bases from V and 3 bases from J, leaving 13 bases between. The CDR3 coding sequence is TGCGCCAGCAGCCCGCGGGACCGTAGCTACAATGAGCAGTTCTTC. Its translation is CASSPRDRSYNEQFF.